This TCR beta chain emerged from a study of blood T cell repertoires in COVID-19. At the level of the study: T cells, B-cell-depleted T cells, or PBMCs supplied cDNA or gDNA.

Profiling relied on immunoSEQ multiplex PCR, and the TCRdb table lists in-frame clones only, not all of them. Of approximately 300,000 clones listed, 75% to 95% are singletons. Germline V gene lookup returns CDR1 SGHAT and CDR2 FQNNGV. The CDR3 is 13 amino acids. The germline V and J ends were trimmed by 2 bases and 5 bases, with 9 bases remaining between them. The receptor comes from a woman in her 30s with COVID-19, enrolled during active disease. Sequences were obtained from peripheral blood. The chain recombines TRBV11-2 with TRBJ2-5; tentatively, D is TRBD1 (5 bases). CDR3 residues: CASSLWGEETQYF. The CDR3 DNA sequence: TGTGCCAGCAGCTTATGGGGCGAGGAGACCCAGTACTTC.